This T cell receptor beta chain emerged from a study of T cells after yellow fever vaccination. Whole-study results and caveats: When the response was secondary, it was weaker but reached its peak faster, day 5 versus 15. Of the clonotypes, a small share occurred in both CD4 and CD8 compartments. Re-detected after boosting: most primary clones, 95% to 98% of CD4 and less than 90% of CD8.

This clonotype was seen more than once but under ten times. Its antigen is currently unknown. Trimming shortened V by 4 bases and J by 1 base, and 11 bases separated the two germline ends. The CDR3 is 15 residues long. From germline, CDR1 is KGHSH and CDR2 LQKENI. In making TCR cDNA, 5'RACE template switching added a universal primer site and UMIs to it. TCRdb re-called the 5' RACE reads with MiXCR, one entry per CDR3 protein. The sample contains around 590,000 distinct CDR3 sequences, roughly an eighth of which appear only once. The TCR was taken from a man under 40 who received the YFV17D yellow fever vaccine. The sequenced sample was PBMCs, obtained on the day of the yellow fever booster vaccination. The chain carries TRBV18 and TRBJ1-3; TRBD1 might be the D (5 bases). The CDR3 nucleotides are TGTGCCAGCTCACTCCGCAGGGAATCTGGAAACACCATATATTTT. Encoded protein: CASSLRRESGNTIYF.